This entry describes one TCR beta chain. Its antigen is unknown. Trimming shortened V by 5 bases and J by 6 bases, and 6 bases separated the two germline ends. CDR3 length: 10 residues. CDR1 is DFQATT, CDR2 SNEGSKA, per germline (reference sequence). 13 Jbeta primers and 60 Vbeta primers were used for the PCR. Sequencing used immunoSEQ multiplex PCR; TCRdb keeps in-frame clones, though not all of them. The sample holds about 200,000 clones, around 75% seen once. The data were taken from a study of cytomegalovirus exposure and HLA in healthy donors. Study conclusions and caveats: It emerged from a later analysis that several of the most significant clusters appeared to be linked to common viral pathogens.

V is TRBV20-1 and J is TRBJ2-3; no reliable D call. The receptor's source is a male donor in good health and CMV-seropositive. Sequencing used PBMCs. The CDR3 DNA reads TGCAGTGCTGAGGAGGATACGCAGTATTTT. Protein product: CSAEEDTQYF.